A selection of T cell receptor beta chains follows, all from one sample in a study of graft-versus-host responses after intestinal transplantation. Assay used: immunoSEQ multiplex PCR; TCRdb lists only in-frame clones, some missing. The sample shows 100,000 or so clones, approximately 84% of them seen only once. These receptors have no known antigen. The material sequenced was unstimulated CD4+ T cells sorted from spleen or lymph node cells, taken before transplant. These receptors all stem from a human donor who was the organ donor for an intestinal transplant. CDR3s leave out the opening cysteine and the closing phenylalanine or tryptophan. The order of the fields is V gene, CDR3 length, CDR3 protein.

TRBV6-1 | 9 | ASSEPYEQF
TRBV28 | 12 | ASYGQGVSYEQY
TRBV4-2 | 16 | ASSHGLAGDSPQETQY
TRBV14 | 14 | ASSQFPGSEGSWQY
TRBV4-1 | 14 | ASSHRPVATNEKLF
TRBV28 | 13 | ASSPPRRDDPEQY
TRBV2 | 12 | ASSELPNTGELF
TRBV4-1 | 14 | ASSQVSSTISYGYT
TRBV25-1 | 12 | ASSDRGVNQPQH
TRBV28 | 10 | ASSYTGTEAF
TRBV4-1 | 14 | ASRSGGERKQETQY
TRBV6-1 | 13 | ASRARLGTNQPQH
TRBV5-1 | 11 | ASTRESTGELF
TRBV4-1 | 13 | ASSLGTSGEETQY
TRBV7-3 | 11 | ASSLIPFYEQY